The entry below gives a single T cell receptor beta chain sequence along with its context. Its antigen is unknown. The same CDR3 also results from other DNA sequences found in this sample. Trimming took 3 bases from V and 3 from J, leaving 6 bases between them. CDR3 size: 12 residues. Germline V CDR1 and CDR2: MDHEN, SYDVKM. Assay: immunoSEQ multiplex PCR; the TCRdb copy retains only in-frame clones and omits some. The sample gives a few million clones, just over 90% of which show up once; 0.39% is in the top ten. The sample belongs to a study of shared clonotypes between healthy human individuals. Study-level results: Limitation of the genetic and exposure-history diversity represented came from the few donors.

The V and J genes are TRBV28 and TRBJ2-7; D uncertain. The sample consisted of naive CD4+ T cells from PBMCs. Subset indicated: CD45RA+ positively selected. This TCR derives from a man younger than 35 in good health. Some clones in this sample may be carry-over from other donors' samples. The CDR3 DNA reads as TGTGCCAGCAGTTTGGCCGGCTACGAGCAGTACTTC. Its translation: CASSLAGYEQYF.